Listed below are T cell receptor beta chains from one sample, sequenced in a study of cytomegalovirus exposure and HLA in healthy donors. Only in-frame clones appear in the TCRdb table, and some are missing; sequencing was by immunoSEQ multiplex PCR. Among about 150,000 clones, 86% were seen once, and the ten largest hold less than 2.5%. Source material: PBMCs. These TCRs come from a human donor in good health. The CDR3 runs from the conserved cysteine through the conserved F or W. The D gene is left open where the match is weak. The size of a clone is reported for some rows only, either as once, few or many, or as a class for expanded clones.

.,15,TRBV6-1,once,TRBJ2-6,TGTGCCAGCCAGCGGCAGGGGTCTGGGGCCAACGTCCTGACTTTC,CASQRQGSGANVLTF
.,14,TRBV2,.,TRBJ1-6,TGTGCCAGCGTCCAGCGCTCCTATAATTCACCCCTCCACTTT,CASVQRSYNSPLHF
.,11,TRBV20-1,few,TRBJ1-2,TGCAGTGCTAGATCCGGGGATGGCTACACCTTC,CSARSGDGYTF
.,15,TRBV7-8,.,TRBJ1-2,TGTGCCAGCAGCCGAGAGGGGGGGAGCGGTTATGGCTACACCTTC,CASSREGGSGYGYTF
.,14,TRBV27,.,TRBJ1-1,TGTGCCAGCAGTTTATTTCAGGGTGACACTGAAGCTTTCTTT,CASSLFQGDTEAFF
TRBD1,15,TRBV18,.,TRBJ2-1,TGTGCCAGCTCACCACCTAGGGGGCTGGTGGGTGAGCAGTTCTTC,CASSPPRGLVGEQFF
TRBD2,15,TRBV19,.,TRBJ2-2,TGTGCCAGTAGAGATAGGACTAGCCAGACCGGGGAGCTGTTTTTT,CASRDRTSQTGELFF
.,14,TRBV11-2,.,TRBJ2-6,TGTGCCAGCAGCTTAGTGGCAGGGGCCAACGTCCTGACTTTC,CASSLVAGANVLTF
.,16,TRBV9,.,TRBJ2-1,TGTGCCAGCAGCACCCCAGGGGAGTCGTTGATCCCTGAGCAGTTCTTC,CASSTPGESLIPEQFF
.,14,TRBV5-1,.,TRBJ2-6,TGCGCCAGCAGCTTGGGGGCAGAGGCCAACGTCCTGACTTTC,CASSLGAEANVLTF
.,19,TRBV27,.,TRBJ2-7,TGTGCCAGCAGTTTTTTCCCTATTACGCGGAGGGACTTTGGCCACGAGCAGTACTTC,CASSFFPITRRDFGHEQYF
.,21,TRBV27,.,TRBJ1-2,TGTGCCAGCAGTTTATCATTGCGTGGGGGGACTAAAATGGGCTCTACCTATGGCTACACCTTC,CASSLSLRGGTKMGSTYGYTF
TRBD2,13,TRBV7-2,.,TRBJ2-5,TGTGCCAGCAGGGCCAGGGAGGGTGAGACCCAGTACTTC,CASRAREGETQYF
.,13,TRBV27,.,TRBJ2-7,TGTGCCAGCAGTTGGACTGGGTCCTACGAGCAGTACTTC,CASSWTGSYEQYF
.,15,TRBV11-3,few,TRBJ2-3,TGTGCCAGCAGCTTACTAGCGTACCACACAGATACGCAGTATTTT,CASSLLAYHTDTQYF
.,13,TRBV27,.,TRBJ2-7,TGTGCCAGTAGCCTGACAGGAGACTACGAGCAGTACTTC,CASSLTGDYEQYF
.,15,TRBV4-1,.,TRBJ1-6,TGCGCCAGCAGCCAAGGGGGGGGGCTGAATTCACCCCTCCACTTT,CASSQGGGLNSPLHF
TRBD2,17,TRBV5-4,.,TRBJ2-3,TGTGCCAGCAGCTCCCTAGCCGCGGGAGGGCTTGGAGATACGCAGTATTTT,CASSSLAAGGLGDTQYF
.,14,TRBV10-1,.,TRBJ2-7,TGCGCCAGCAGGGCTAGCCAAGGACCCTACGAGCAGTACTTC,CASRASQGPYEQYF
.,16,TRBV7-3,.,TRBJ2-3,TGTGCCAGCAGCTCAACCGGGACATACAACACAGATACGCAGTATTTT,CASSSTGTYNTDTQYF
.,13,TRBV11-2,once,TRBJ1-5,TGTGCCAGCAGCCTACAGGGAGGGCAGCCCCAGCATTTT,CASSLQGGQPQHF
.,14,TRBV10-1,once,TRBJ1-1,TGCGCCAGCAGTATGACAGGTCGGGTCACTGAAGCTTTCTTT,CASSMTGRVTEAFF
.,15,TRBV27,.,TRBJ2-1,TGTGCCAGCAGCCGCGGGTGGGTCTTGTACAATGAGCAGTTCTTC,CASSRGWVLYNEQFF
TRBD2,12,TRBV29-1,.,TRBJ2-7,TGCAGCGTTTGGGGGGGTGCCTACGAGCAGTACTTC,CSVWGGAYEQYF
.,14,TRBV27,.,TRBJ2-7,TGTGCCAGCAGTTTACGGTCGAGCTCCTACGAGCAGTACTTC,CASSLRSSSYEQYF
TRBD2,16,TRBV6-6,.,TRBJ2-3,TGTGCCAGCAGGACCCTCGGGACTACTAGCACAGATACGCAGTATTTT,CASRTLGTTSTDTQYF
.,12,TRBV29-1,.,TRBJ1-1,TGCAGCGTTGAAATTCTCGGAGCCGAAGCTTTCTTT,CSVEILGAEAFF
TRBD2,14,TRBV7-9,.,TRBJ2-7,TGTGCCAGCAGCTCCTTGGGGGGGTCGTACGAGCAGTACTTC,CASSSLGGSYEQYF
.,13,TRBV5-1,.,TRBJ2-7,TGCGCCAGCAGCTTGGACCCAGCCTACGAGCAGTACTTC,CASSLDPAYEQYF
.,15,TRBV19,.,TRBJ1-5,TGTGCCAGTAGCAGCGCAGGGGCTAGCAATCAGCCCCAGCATTTT,CASSSAGASNQPQHF
TRBD1,14,TRBV5-8,.,TRBJ1-4,TGTGCCAGCAGCCATTACAGGGGGGAAGAAAAACTGTTTTTT,CASSHYRGEEKLFF
TRBD1,15,TRBV7-9,.,TRBJ2-3,TGTGCCAGCAGCTTCTTAGGGGGCAGAGAGGATACGCAGTATTTT,CASSFLGGREDTQYF